These 21 T cell receptor beta chains came from one sample sequenced in a study of regulatory T cells in long-lasting Graves disease. Sample time point: newly diagnosed GD, antithyroid drugs for less than 3 months. PBMC-extracted RNA yielded the TCR library. HTBI primers from iRepertoire and Arm-PCR of CDR3 regions yielded the TCR beta libraries. TCRdb itself ran the multiplex PCR reads through MiXCR, one entry per CDR3 protein. The sample holds almost 450,000 distinct CDR3 sequences, about 16% seen once. In addition, the sample was reused for a study of T cells in Graves' hyperthyroidism and ophthalmopathy.

The material sequenced was peripheral blood mononuclear cells (PBMCs), taken at new diagnosis, from a patient treated with antithyroid drugs. The receptors stem from a woman aged 25-40 years with Graves disease.

The table lists this clonotype with a few counts. The rearrangement links TRBV5-1 to TRBJ2-3, with D unresolved. Trimming left V 3 bases short and J 2 bases short, with 13 bases between. The germline V gene has CDR1 SGHRS and CDR2 YFSETQ. The CDR3 spans 15 residues. This CDR3 reads CASSWVEENTDTQYF. Here the CDR3 DNA reads TGCGCCAGCAGCTGGGTAGAGGAGAACACAGATACGCAGTATTTT. Looking up the rest from reference TRBV5-1 and TRBJ2-3 gives the full variable domain: KAGVTQTPRYLIKTRGQQVTLSCSPISGHRSVSWYQQTPGQGLQFLFEYFSETQRNKGNFPGRFSGRQFSNSRSEMNVSTLELGDSALYLCASSWVEENTDTQYFGPGTRLTVL.

The chain combines TRBV12-3 or TRBV12-4 with TRBJ2-2, with D perhaps being TRBD1 or TRBD2 (6 bases each). The CDR3 is 16 residues long. The V end lost 5 bases, the J end lost 0 bases, and 13 bases lay between the germline ends. The CDR3 bases are TGTGCCAGCAGTCCGGTCGGGGGCCCGAACACCGGGGAGCTGTTTTTT. This gives the protein CASSPVGGPNTGELFF.

This clonotype was observed many times. V usage is TRBV5-1 and J usage is TRBJ2-7; no firm D call. Germline values: CDR1 SGHRS, CDR2 YFSETQ. V was cut by 2 bases and J by 6 bases, with 9 bases left in between. CDR3 length: 12 amino acids. The CDR3 sequence: CASSLLGTEQYF. CDR3 in DNA: TGCGCCAGCAGCTTATTAGGAACCGAGCAGTACTTC. Supplemented by reference TRBV5-1 and TRBJ2-7, the full variable domain reads KAGVTQTPRYLIKTRGQQVTLSCSPISGHRSVSWYQQTPGQGLQFLFEYFSETQRNKGNFPGRFSGRQFSNSRSEMNVSTLELGDSALYLCASSLLGTEQYFGPGTRLTVT.

There are many counts of this clonotype. The CDR3 bases are TGTGCCAGCAAGGGGAGAGGCATACACGGTAATCAGCCCCAGCATTTT. It is translated as CASKGRGIHGNQPQHF. The chain carries TRBV2 and TRBJ1-5, with D maybe TRBD1 (5 bases). Per germline, CDR1 SNHLY and CDR2 FYNNEI. CDR3 length: 16 amino acids. V was shortened by 7 bases and J by 4 bases, with 20 bases between the two germline ends.

This clonotype has more than one count but fewer than ten. The gene calls are TRBV20-1 and TRBJ2-7; D may be TRBD2 (7 bases). Trimming cost V 5 bases and J 4 bases, with 18 bases left between them. This CDR3 is 14 amino acids long. Germline lookup yields CDR1 DFQATT and CDR2 SNEGSKA (reference sequence). CDR3 protein: CSAPEGGARYEQYF. The CDR3 region has the DNA TGCAGTGCTCCCGAGGGGGGGGCTAGGTACGAGCAGTACTTC.

This clonotype was seen repeatedly, ten times or more. The chain has TRBV18 and TRBJ2-7; D unresolved. V shed 2 bases and J shed 4 bases, with 9 bases lying between them. CDR1 and CDR2 from the germline V gene are KGHSH and LQKENI. The length of the CDR3 is 13 residues. CDR3 protein: CASSPALRYEQYF. CDR3 nucleotides: TGTGCCAGCTCACCAGCGTTACGGTACGAGCAGTACTTC.

This clonotype was observed at least ten times. The chain recombines TRBV20-1 with TRBJ1-5; D is possibly TRBD1 (6 bases). Germline-derived CDR1 and CDR2 are DFQATT and SNEGSKA (reference sequence). V dropped 0 bases and J dropped 6 bases, with 15 bases sitting between them. The CDR3 has 15 residues. DNA of the CDR3: TGCAGTGCTAGAGAGACTAACAGGGTAGCTCAGCCCCAGCATTTT. Its translation: CSARETNRVAQPQHF.

This clonotype occurred many times. The V call is TRBV5-1, the J call TRBJ1-1, with D unresolved. Germline-derived CDR1 and CDR2 are SGHRS and YFSETQ. The CDR3 covers 13 residues. Trimming pared 2 bases from V and 7 bases from J, leaving 12 bases between. The CDR3 DNA follows: TGCGCCAGCAGCTTAGAACAGCAAATTGAAGCTTTCTTT. Its protein product is CASSLEQQIEAFF.

Ten or more counts support this clonotype. This chain joins TRBV7-8 and TRBJ2-3, with 11 bases lining up with TRBD2. Per the germline V gene, CDR1 is SGHVS and CDR2 is FQNEAQ. The V gene end was trimmed by 5 bases and the J gene end by 0 bases; junction bases not matched to a gene: 4. The CDR3 runs to 16 residues. In DNA, the CDR3 is TGTGCCAGCAGCATTTGGACTAGCGGGAGCACAGATACGCAGTATTTT. This encodes CASSIWTSGSTDTQYF.

This clonotype was picked up many times. The genes are TRBV30 and TRBJ1-1; D gene uncertain. Trimming removed 2 bases from V and 8 bases from J, with 12 bases in between. The CDR3 has 12 residues. CDR1 and CDR2 (germline): GTSNPN, SVGIG (reference sequence). CDR3 DNA: TGTGCCTGGAGTCCCCTTAGATCCGAAGCTTTCTTT. As protein: CAWSPLRSEAFF.

Comment on this clonotype: A much larger clone differs by one base, so this may be a read error. The chain has TRBV2 and TRBJ2-1; D is uncertain. CDR1 is SNHLY, CDR2 FYNNEI, per germline. The CDR3 totals 15 residues. Trimming cost V 10 bases and J 0 bases, with 16 bases left between them. The CDR3 nucleotides are TGTGCCACCAGATTAAGGAAAAGCTCCTACAATGAGCAGTTCTTC. Translated, it gives CATRLRKSSYNEQFF.

This clonotype was observed a single time. A single base is all that separates this from a far larger clone, so a read error is likely. The rearrangement links TRBV7-2 to TRBJ2-5; D is perhaps TRBD1 or TRBD2 (6 bases each). The end of the DNA aligns better with TRBJ2-1, so the J call may be wrong. Germline V gives CDR1 SGHTA, CDR2 FQGNSA. This CDR3 is built from 16 residues. CDR3 loop: CASSSPRGGSYDEQFF. CDR3 in DNA: TGTGCCAGCAGCTCCCCCAGGGGAGGCTCCTACGATGAGCAGTTCTTC.

This clonotype showed up many times. The gene calls are TRBV6-2 or TRBV6-3 and TRBJ2-1; TRBD1 or TRBD2 may be the D gene (5 bases each). This CDR3 has 17 amino acids. Between the trimmed V and J ends, which lost 1 base and 8 bases, there was a span of 21 bases. CDR1 is MNHEY and CDR2 is SVGEGT in the germline V gene. CDR3 sequence (DNA): TGTGCCAGCAGTTACTTGAACCCGGGACCCCGAGGGCATGAGCAGTTCTTC. Translation: CASSYLNPGPRGHEQFF.

This clonotype was recorded at least ten times. The chain links TRBV28 to TRBJ2-5, with D perhaps TRBD1 or TRBD2 (6 bases each). V was shortened by 3 bases and J by 0 bases, with 20 bases between the two germline ends. This CDR3 contains 18 residues. Germline CDR1 is MDHEN and CDR2 is SYDVKM. CDR3 protein: CASSLGGGSRKYQETQYF. The CDR3 nucleotides are TGTGCCAGCAGTTTGGGGGGCGGCAGTCGGAAGTACCAAGAGACCCAGTACTTC.

This clonotype appeared many times. The V call is TRBV30, the J call TRBJ2-1; either TRBD1 or TRBD2 may supply D (5 bases each). The germline V gene encodes CDR1 GTSNPN and CDR2 SVGIG (reference sequence). V lost 3 bases to trimming and J lost 8 bases, with 17 bases between them. This CDR3 comprises 14 residues. The CDR3 DNA is TGTGCCTGGAGGGGTGGGGGTCTAGCCGATGAGCAGTTCTTC. It yields the protein CAWRGGGLADEQFF.

This clonotype was found many times. V and J are TRBV28 and TRBJ2-7; D gene uncertain. This CDR3 is 14 amino acids long. Per the germline V gene, CDR1 is MDHEN and CDR2 is SYDVKM. V was trimmed by 7 bases and J by 3 bases, leaving 16 bases between them. As DNA, the CDR3 is TGTGCCAGCAACCCCCCGTGGGAAAGCTACGAGCAGTACTTC. This codes for CASNPPWESYEQYF. The full variable domain, completed using reference TRBV28 and TRBJ2-7, is DVKVTQSSRYLVKRTGEKVFLECVQDMDHENMFWYRQDPGLGLRLIYFSYDVKMKEKGDIPEGYSVSREKKERFSLILESASTNQTSMYLCASNPPWESYEQYFGPGTRLTVT.

This clonotype was counted between two and nine times. This rearrangement joins TRBV6-1 to TRBJ2-1; D perhaps matches TRBD1 (6 bases). Germline loops: CDR1 MNHNS, CDR2 SASEGT. The CDR3 is made up of 12 amino acids. Trimming removed 8 bases at V and 6 bases at J, with 11 bases between. The CDR3 DNA is TGTGCCAGCGCCCGGACAGCCAATGAGCAGTTCTTC. It yields the protein CASARTANEQFF.

In regard to this clonotype: This may be a read error: a much more frequent sequence differs by one nucleotide. The rearrangement joins TRBV12-5 to TRBJ2-2; 8 nucleotides match TRBD2. Germline assignment: CDR1 LGHNT and CDR2 FRNRAP. J gave up 4 bases and V 5 bases, and 9 bases lay outside the gene matches. This CDR3 has 16 residues. The CDR3 DNA reads as TGTGCTAGTGGTCCGTTAGCGGGACTGGGCACCGGGGAGCTGTTTTTT. Encoded protein: CASGPLAGLGTGELFF.

This clonotype was observed at least ten times. The gene calls are TRBV12-3 or TRBV12-4 and TRBJ2-1; tentative D call: TRBD2 (5 bases). V dropped 6 bases and J dropped 7 bases, with 19 bases sitting between them. The CDR3 totals 15 residues. In DNA, the CDR3 is TGTGCCAGCAGCCCACCGCAGGCCGAGCGGAATGAGCAGTTCTTC. It codes for CASSPPQAERNEQFF.

This chain uses TRBV6-1 with TRBJ2-1, with D unclear. Germline V gene lookup returns CDR1 MNHNS and CDR2 SASEGT. The CDR3 is made up of 12 amino acids. V shed 6 bases and J shed 7 bases, with 10 bases lying between them. DNA of the CDR3: TGTGCCAGCAGGCTAGGAAGGAATGAGCAGTTCTTC. The encoded protein is CASRLGRNEQFF.

Comments on this clonotype: A far larger clone is off by one base, so a read error is likely. The gene calls are TRBV28 and TRBJ2-1, with 7 bases identical to TRBD2. Germline CDR1 is MDHEN and CDR2 is SYDVKM. The trim removed 6 bases at V and 7 bases at J, leaving 9 bases unmatched. The CDR3 consists of 14 residues. Here the CDR3 DNA reads TGTGCCAGCAGGGGGAGGGTAGGAGGGAATGAGCAGTTCTTC. Translating gives CASRGRVGGNEQFF.